The 9 T cell receptor beta chains presented below share a single source sample, sequenced in a study of PD-L1 blockade in urothelial cancer. Clones were read by immunoSEQ multiplex PCR, and TCRdb kept only the in-frame ones, dropping some. Of approximately 70,000 clones listed, approximately 91% are singletons. The input for sequencing was PBMCs, taken around atezolizumab (anti-PD-L1) treatment. The source is a man aged 60-69 years with urothelial cancer.

The chain has TRBV7-2 and TRBJ2-5; a possible D gene is TRBD1 (5 bases). The germline gives CDR1 SGHTA, CDR2 FQGNSA. V lost 5 bases, J lost 2 bases, and 12 bases lay in between. The CDR3 is 14 residues long. Here the CDR3 reads CASSPKNRQETQYF. CDR3 nucleotides: TGTGCCAGCAGCCCAAAAAACAGGCAAGAGACCCAGTACTTC.

The sample holds a few counts of this clone. V usage is TRBV29-1 and J usage is TRBJ2-1; perhaps TRBD2 as D (6 bases). V was shortened by 7 bases and J by 10 bases, with 20 bases between the two germline ends. The CDR3 consists of 13 residues. The V gene's germline CDR1 is SQVTM and CDR2 ANQGSEA. The CDR3 is CSAVLRLEEEQFF. CDR3 sequence (DNA): TGCAGCGCCGTCCTAAGACTAGAAGAAGAGCAGTTCTTC.

V is TRBV7-8 and J is TRBJ2-1; a possible D gene is TRBD2 (5 bases). Trimming stripped 4 bases from V and 0 bases from J, with 10 bases between. This CDR3 contains 15 residues. Germline V gene lookup returns CDR1 SGHVS and CDR2 FQNEAQ. The CDR3 reads CASSSGLSSYNEQFF. In DNA, the CDR3 is TGTGCCAGCAGCTCTGGACTCAGCTCCTACAATGAGCAGTTCTTC.

The V and J genes are TRBV5-6 and TRBJ1-6; D not certain. In germline, CDR1 is SGHDT, CDR2 YYEEEE. V shed 4 bases and J shed 4 bases, with 18 bases lying between them. The CDR3 is 17 residues long. CDR3 nucleotide sequence: TGTGCCAGCAGCGAATCATACAGACATTTGTATAATTCACCCCTCCACTTT. This translates into CASSESYRHLYNSPLHF.

V gene TRBV4-3 combines with J gene TRBJ2-2, with D uncertain. The V gene's germline CDR1 is LGHNA and CDR2 YSLEER. The CDR3 spans 13 residues. Trimming pared 3 bases from V and 8 bases from J, leaving 10 bases between. The CDR3 DNA reads as TGCGCCAGCAGCCAGGGCATAGGAGGGGAGCTGTTTTTT. It translates to CASSQGIGGELFF.

This sequence joins TRBV5-1 and TRBJ2-7; D is possibly TRBD1 (6 bases). CDR3 size: 15 residues. V lost 5 bases and J 3 bases, leaving 18 bases between the germline ends. The V gene's germline CDR1 is SGHRS and CDR2 YFSETQ. CDR3 amino acids: CASSPLQGSSYEQYF. DNA for the CDR3: TGCGCCAGCAGTCCTCTCCAGGGGTCCAGCTACGAGCAGTACTTC.

V and J are TRBV5-3 and TRBJ1-1; a weak D match, TRBD1 (6 bases). TRBV5-3 is recorded as an ORF, its role being uncertain. CDR3 length: 18 residues. Deletions cut 0 bases from V and 0 bases from J, with 18 bases between. The CDR3 DNA sequence: TGTGCCAGAAGCTTGGCTTCCCACTGGGGGCGCGTGAACACTGAAGCTTTCTTT. The encoded protein is CARSLASHWGRVNTEAFF.

The chain joins TRBV9 to TRBJ2-7; 9 nucleotides align to TRBD1. Per the germline V gene, CDR1 is SGDLS and CDR2 is YYNGEE. Losses at the gene ends were 2 bases for V and 5 bases for J; bases not matched to a gene: 8. The CDR3 is 15 amino acids. In DNA form, the CDR3 reads TGTGCCAGCAGCGTCGGGACAGGGTGGAGAAACGAGCAGTACTTC. This sequence encodes CASSVGTGWRNEQYF.

This clone occurred once. The chain uses TRBV4-3 and TRBJ2-7; D possibly corresponds to TRBD2 (6 bases). Germline V gene lookup returns CDR1 LGHNA and CDR2 YSLEER. The V and J ends lost 0 bases and 3 bases respectively, with 12 bases between them. The CDR3 has 15 amino acids. The CDR3 sequence: CASSQDSGSDYEQYF. The CDR3 nucleotides are TGCGCCAGCAGCCAAGATTCCGGGAGCGACTACGAGCAGTACTTC.